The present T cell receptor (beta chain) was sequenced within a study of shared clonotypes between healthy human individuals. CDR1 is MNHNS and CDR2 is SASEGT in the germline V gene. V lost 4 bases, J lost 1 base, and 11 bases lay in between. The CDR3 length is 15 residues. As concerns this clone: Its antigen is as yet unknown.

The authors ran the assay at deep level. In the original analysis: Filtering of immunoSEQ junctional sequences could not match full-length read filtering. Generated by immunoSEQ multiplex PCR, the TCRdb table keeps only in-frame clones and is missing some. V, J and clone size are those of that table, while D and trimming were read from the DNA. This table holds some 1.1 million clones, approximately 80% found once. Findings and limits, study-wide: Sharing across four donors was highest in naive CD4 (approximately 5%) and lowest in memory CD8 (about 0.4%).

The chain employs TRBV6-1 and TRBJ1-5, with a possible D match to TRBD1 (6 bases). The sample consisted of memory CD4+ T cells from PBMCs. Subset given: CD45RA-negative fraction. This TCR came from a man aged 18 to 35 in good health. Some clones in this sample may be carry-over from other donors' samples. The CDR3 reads CASSAGGGSNQPQHF. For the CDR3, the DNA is TGTGCCAGCAGTGCGGGCGGGGGCAGCAATCAGCCCCAGCATTTT.